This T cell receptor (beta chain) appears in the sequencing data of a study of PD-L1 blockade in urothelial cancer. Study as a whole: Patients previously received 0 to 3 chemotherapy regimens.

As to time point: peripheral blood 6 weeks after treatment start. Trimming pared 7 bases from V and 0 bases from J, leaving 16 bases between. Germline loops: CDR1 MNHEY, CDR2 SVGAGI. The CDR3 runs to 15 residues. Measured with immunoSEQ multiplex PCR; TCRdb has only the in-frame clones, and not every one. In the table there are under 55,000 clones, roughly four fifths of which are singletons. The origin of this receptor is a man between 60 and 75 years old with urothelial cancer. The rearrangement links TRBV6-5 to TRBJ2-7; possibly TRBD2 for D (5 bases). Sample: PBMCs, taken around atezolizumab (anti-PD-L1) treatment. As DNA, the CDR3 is TGTGCCAGCACCCGGAGGACTGGGAGCTCCTACGAGCAGTACTTC. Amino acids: CASTRRTGSSYEQYF.